This is a list of T cell receptor beta chains from one sample in a study of OX40 agonist ivuxolimab in advanced cancers. This table comes from immunoSEQ multiplex PCR, and its TCRdb copy is limited to in-frame clones, with some not included. Among some 90,000 clones listed, 90% to 95% were seen once. The sequences come from CD4+ or CD8+ T cells sorted from blood, collected in a trial of the OX40 agonist ivuxolimab. These receptors were taken from an adult with an advanced solid tumor such as melanoma, head and neck, liver or kidney cancer. Both conserved end residues are part of each CDR3. D genes are given only for firm matches. The size of a clone is reported for some rows only, either as once, few or many, or as a class for expanded clones.

>TRBJ1-3|TRBV6-1|.|.
TGTGCCAGCAGCCGCGGTGGGACTGGAAACACCATATATTTT
CASSRGGTGNTIYF
>TRBJ1-5|TRBV19|.|.
TGTGCCAGTAGTATAGTGGGGGCGCGTGGCAATCAGCCCCAGCATTTT
CASSIVGARGNQPQHF
>TRBJ1-4|TRBV5-1|.|.
TGCGCCAGCAGCTCGCTGAGTAGGCCTAATGAAAAACTGTTTTTT
CASSSLSRPNEKLFF
>TRBJ1-5|TRBV28|.|.
TGTGCCAGCAGTCCCCTAAGTGGCAATCAGCCCCAGCATTTT
CASSPLSGNQPQHF
>TRBJ1-1|TRBV5-8|TRBD1|.
TGTGCCAGCACCGACAGGGTTAGCATGAACACTGAAGCTTTCTTT
CASTDRVSMNTEAFF
>TRBJ2-4|TRBV5-8|.|.
TGTGCCAGCAGCCCCCTGGTTGGGCTCTTATCCCACTTT
CASSPLVGLLSHF
>TRBJ2-2|TRBV28|TRBD2|.
TGTGCCAGCAGTCCCAGCGGGAGGGGGTCCACCGGGGAGCTGTTTTTT
CASSPSGRGSTGELFF
>TRBJ1-4|TRBV7-9|TRBD1|.
TGTGCCAGCAGCCGGGACCAGGGGGGTGAAAAACTGTTTTTT
CASSRDQGGEKLFF
>TRBJ2-2|TRBV5-1|TRBD2|.
TGCGCCAGCAGCGGCGGGACTAGCGGGAGAGCCACCGGGGAGCTGTTTTTT
CASSGGTSGRATGELFF
>TRBJ2-1|TRBV5-4|TRBD2|.
TGTGCCAGCAGCTTGTCACTAGCGGGAGGAGTTGTTTACAATGAGCAGTTCTTC
CASSLSLAGGVVYNEQFF
>TRBJ2-7|TRBV7-2|TRBD2|.
TGTGCCAGCAGCTTAGGGCTAGCGGGATCCTACGAGCAGTACTTC
CASSLGLAGSYEQYF
>TRBJ2-1|TRBV5-1|.|.
TGCGCCAGCAGCTTCTTAGTAGGAGCAGATGAGCAGTTCTTC
CASSFLVGADEQFF
>TRBJ2-7|TRBV18|.|.
TGTGCCAGCTCACCGGACAAGGAGCAGTACTTC
CASSPDKEQYF
>TRBJ1-1|TRBV9|TRBD1|.
TGTGCCAGCAGCGTAGAGGACAGGCCGAACACTGAAGCTTTCTTT
CASSVEDRPNTEAFF
>TRBJ1-5|TRBV7-2|.|.
TGTGCCAGCAGCTTAGCGTGGCAGGGCCGTCAGCCCCAGCATTTT
CASSLAWQGRQPQHF
>TRBJ1-1|TRBV19|TRBD1|.
TGTGCCAGTAGTGGGGGGCCGGGACAGTGGAACACTGAAGCTTTCTTT
CASSGGPGQWNTEAFF
>TRBJ2-7|TRBV7-9|.|.
TGTGCCAGCAGCTTAGGGTTCGGCGAGCAGTACTTC
CASSLGFGEQYF
>TRBJ1-4|TRBV27|TRBD1|.
TGTGCCAGCCGGGACAGGGTTAATGAAAAACTGTTTTTT
CASRDRVNEKLFF
>TRBJ2-7|TRBV28|TRBD1|.
TGTGCCAGCAGTCCCACCGGGACAGGGGACTACGAGCAGTACTTC
CASSPTGTGDYEQYF
>TRBJ2-7|TRBV27|.|once
TGTGCCAGCAGTTCCCCAGGGGGGAACTACGAGCAGTACTTC
CASSSPGGNYEQYF
>TRBJ2-3|TRBV9|TRBD2|.
TGTGCCAGCAGCGTAGGGACATTAGCGGGACGCACAGATACGCAGTATTTT
CASSVGTLAGRTDTQYF
>TRBJ2-7|TRBV5-4|.|.
TGTGCCAGCAGCTCACAGGGTTATGCCTACGAGCAGTACTTC
CASSSQGYAYEQYF
>TRBJ1-2|TRBV19|.|.
TGTGCCAGTAGTATCGGAAGTGGGCCTAACTATGGCTACACCTTC
CASSIGSGPNYGYTF
>TRBJ2-3|TRBV5-1|.|.
TGCGCCAGCAGCTTAACAGGGTCTAGCACAGATACGCAGTATTTT
CASSLTGSSTDTQYF
>TRBJ2-3|TRBV5-1|.|.
TGCGCCAGCAGCTTGGCGCTAAGTGGACAGACAGATACGCAGTATTTT
CASSLALSGQTDTQYF
>TRBJ2-7|TRBV6-5|TRBD1|.
TGTGCCAGCAGCTCAGGGGGAAGGCAGTACTTC
CASSSGGRQYF
>TRBJ2-4|TRBV7-9|.|.
TGTGCCAGCAGCTTTAGTTACAGGGAGGATGACATTCAGTACTTC
CASSFSYREDDIQYF
>TRBJ1-4|TRBV7-9|TRBD1|few
TGTGCCAGCAGCTTTACAGGGGTAAATGAAAAACTGTTTTTT
CASSFTGVNEKLFF
>TRBJ2-2|TRBV9|TRBD1|.
TGTGCCAGCAGCCCGCGACAGGGATACACCGGGGAGCTGTTTTTT
CASSPRQGYTGELFF
>TRBJ1-1|TRBV9|TRBD1|.
TGTGCCAGCAGCCTCAGGGGGCGAGACACTGAAGCTTTCTTT
CASSLRGRDTEAFF
>TRBJ2-1|TRBV21-1|.|.
TGTGCCAGCAGCAAATATGCGGGAGCGATCTACAATGAGCAGTTCTTC
CASSKYAGAIYNEQFF
>TRBJ1-1|TRBV7-9|TRBD1|.
TGTGCCAGCAGCTTAGTAGGGACAGGGATCTCTGAAGCTTTCTTT
CASSLVGTGISEAFF
>TRBJ2-7|TRBV6-5|.|.
TGTGCCAGCGGGCAGGGGATGGGACGGTCGAATCGGTTCTTC
CASGQGMGRSNRFF